This is a list of T cell receptor beta chains from one sample in a study of T cell changes during pregnancy in multiple sclerosis. Sequencing was performed with immunoSEQ multiplex PCR; in TCRdb, only in-frame clones are kept and a portion is missing. The sample has 45,000 to 60,000 clones; around 90% are singletons. Sequences were derived from peripheral blood, sampled in the first trimester of pregnancy. The receptor source for this set is a female donor with multiple sclerosis, enrolled in a pregnancy study. The CDR3 runs from the conserved cysteine through the conserved F or W. A D gene is named only where the DNA matches it firmly. Rows may omit the clone size; those that give it use once, few, many or a size class.

size: .; V: TRBV6-5; D: .; J: TRBJ1-2; DNA: TGTGCCAGCAGTTACTCGATCGGTCCAGGGAGGAAGGGCTACACCTTC; CDR3: CASSYSIGPGRKGYTF
size: few; V: TRBV6-5; D: TRBD1; J: TRBJ1-6; DNA: TGTGCCAGCAGGGGACAGGGGGCTTTTTCACCCCTCCACTTT; CDR3: CASRGQGAFSPLHF
size: once; V: TRBV5-5; D: TRBD1; J: TRBJ2-7; DNA: TGTGCCAGCAGCCCCCGCAGGGACAGGTCGGGCTACGAGCAGTACTTC; CDR3: CASSPRRDRSGYEQYF
size: .; V: TRBV4-2; D: TRBD2; J: TRBJ2-7; DNA: TGTGCCAGCAGCCAAGATAGCGGGGGGTACGAGCAGTACTTC; CDR3: CASSQDSGGYEQYF
size: .; V: TRBV27; D: TRBD2; J: TRBJ2-2; DNA: TGTGCCAGCAGTTTACAACTAGCGGGGGGGAACACCGGGGAGCTGTTTTTT; CDR3: CASSLQLAGGNTGELFF
size: .; V: TRBV4-1; D: .; J: TRBJ1-5; DNA: TGCGCCAGCAGCCAAAATAGAGGTCAGCCCCAGCATTTT; CDR3: CASSQNRGQPQHF
size: .; V: TRBV4-1; D: TRBD1; J: TRBJ2-1; DNA: TGCGCCAGCAGCCAACCCCGGGCAGGGGGTAGCAATGAGCAGTTCTTC; CDR3: CASSQPRAGGSNEQFF
size: .; V: TRBV5-6; D: .; J: TRBJ1-3; DNA: TGTGCCAGCAGCTTGGGTGTGGCATCTGGAAACACCATATATTTT; CDR3: CASSLGVASGNTIYF
size: .; V: TRBV7-2; D: TRBD1; J: TRBJ2-1; DNA: TGTGCCAGCAGCCGCCGGGCAGGGGGCAACAATGAGCAGTTCTTC; CDR3: CASSRRAGGNNEQFF
size: .; V: TRBV7-2; D: .; J: TRBJ1-1; DNA: TGTGCCAGCAGCTTAAGGGGGAACACTGAAGCTTTCTTT; CDR3: CASSLRGNTEAFF
size: .; V: TRBV9; D: .; J: TRBJ1-2; DNA: TGTGCCAGCAGCCCCGGCGGCGGGGCTAACTATGGCTACACCTTC; CDR3: CASSPGGGANYGYTF
size: .; V: TRBV6-5; D: TRBD2; J: TRBJ2-3; DNA: TGTGCCAGCAGTTACTTGACTAGCGGGGTCACAGATACGCAGTATTTT; CDR3: CASSYLTSGVTDTQYF
size: .; V: TRBV5-1; D: .; J: TRBJ2-3; DNA: TGCGCCAGCAGCTTCTCGGCCCAAGGGGGAGATACGCAGTATTTT; CDR3: CASSFSAQGGDTQYF
size: .; V: TRBV6-5; D: .; J: TRBJ1-2; DNA: TGTGCCAGCAGTTACTCGGGATCAGGGCCAACATATGGCTACACCTTC; CDR3: CASSYSGSGPTYGYTF
size: once; V: TRBV9; D: .; J: TRBJ1-3; DNA: TGTGCCAGCAGCTTCACAGGGTTCGGAAACACCATATATTTT; CDR3: CASSFTGFGNTIYF
size: .; V: TRBV6-5; D: TRBD1; J: TRBJ1-2; DNA: TGTGCCAGCAGCCGCAGACAGGGGGCAGGGTATGGCTACACCTTC; CDR3: CASSRRQGAGYGYTF
size: .; V: TRBV2; D: TRBD1; J: TRBJ1-4; DNA: TGTGCCAGCAGTGAAACGGGACAGGGGTTAGAAAAACTGTTTTTT; CDR3: CASSETGQGLEKLFF
size: .; V: TRBV6-1; D: .; J: TRBJ2-2; DNA: TGTGCCAGCATCCCTCTGGAGGGATCCGGGGAGCTGTTTTTT; CDR3: CASIPLEGSGELFF
size: .; V: TRBV7-9; D: .; J: TRBJ1-2; DNA: TGTGCCAGCAGCCCCTCTGAAGCCCGAGGTTCTGGCTACACCTTC; CDR3: CASSPSEARGSGYTF
size: .; V: TRBV6-1; D: TRBD2; J: TRBJ2-1; DNA: TGTGCCAGCAGTGAAGCGGACGGGGGGGCTCATGAGCAGTTCTTC; CDR3: CASSEADGGAHEQFF
size: few; V: TRBV30; D: TRBD1; J: TRBJ1-1; DNA: TGTGCCTGGAGTGTACTAGGGACAGGGGACACTGAAGCTTTCTTT; CDR3: CAWSVLGTGDTEAFF
size: .; V: TRBV7-3; D: TRBD2; J: TRBJ2-2; DNA: TGTGCCAGCAGCTACTCCGGGGGGGGCAGTACCGGGGAGCTGTTTTTT; CDR3: CASSYSGGGSTGELFF
size: .; V: TRBV7-2; D: TRBD1; J: TRBJ2-4; DNA: TGTGCCAGCAGCAACAGGGGGCGCGGAAACATTCAGTACTTC; CDR3: CASSNRGRGNIQYF
size: .; V: TRBV23-1; D: TRBD1; J: TRBJ1-1; DNA: TGCGCCAGCAGTCAATTCGGGACAGGGGCTGAAGCTTTCTTT; CDR3: CASSQFGTGAEAFF
size: .; V: TRBV27; D: TRBD2; J: TRBJ2-1; DNA: TGTGCCAGCAGTCGGGGGGGCTCCTACAATGAGCAGTTCTTC; CDR3: CASSRGGSYNEQFF
size: .; V: TRBV30; D: .; J: TRBJ2-2; DNA: TGTGCCTGGACCCCCCTTGGTCGGGGAGACACCGGGGAGCTGTTTTTT; CDR3: CAWTPLGRGDTGELFF
size: .; V: TRBV5-1; D: .; J: TRBJ1-6; DNA: TGCGCCAGCAGCTTGATAGATACTGAGAATTCACCCCTCCACTTT; CDR3: CASSLIDTENSPLHF
size: .; V: TRBV12-5; D: TRBD1; J: TRBJ1-4; DNA: TGTGCTAGTGGAAGGGACAGACGGAAGGAAAAACTGTTTTTT; CDR3: CASGRDRRKEKLFF
size: once; V: TRBV7-8; D: .; J: TRBJ1-2; DNA: TGTGCCAGCAGCCCCCCAACAGGGTACGGCTATGGCTACACCTTC; CDR3: CASSPPTGYGYGYTF
size: .; V: TRBV4-3; D: TRBD1; J: TRBJ1-1; DNA: TGCGCCAGCAGCCAGGGGCCGACAGGGGAGGTCACTGAAGCTTTCTTT; CDR3: CASSQGPTGEVTEAFF
size: once; V: TRBV27; D: .; J: TRBJ2-1; DNA: TGTGCCAGCAGTTTCCTCTTGAGTCACAATGAGCAGTTCTTC; CDR3: CASSFLLSHNEQFF
size: .; V: TRBV2; D: .; J: TRBJ1-6; DNA: TGTGCCAGCAGTGCCGAGGATGGTTCACCCCTCCACTTT; CDR3: CASSAEDGSPLHF
size: .; V: TRBV2; D: TRBD1; J: TRBJ2-5; DNA: TGTGCCAGCAGCAAGATGGGGACAGAAGAGACCCAGTACTTC; CDR3: CASSKMGTEETQYF